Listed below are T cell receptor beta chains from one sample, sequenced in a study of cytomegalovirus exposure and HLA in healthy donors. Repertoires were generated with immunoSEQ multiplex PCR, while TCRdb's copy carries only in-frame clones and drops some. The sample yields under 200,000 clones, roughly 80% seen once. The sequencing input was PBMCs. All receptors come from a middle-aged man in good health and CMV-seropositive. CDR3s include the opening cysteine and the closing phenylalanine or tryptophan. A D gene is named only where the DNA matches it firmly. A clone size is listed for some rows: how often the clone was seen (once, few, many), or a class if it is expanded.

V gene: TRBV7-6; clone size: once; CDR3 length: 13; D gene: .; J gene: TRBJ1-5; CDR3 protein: CASSLQRGQPQHF; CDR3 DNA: TGTGCCAGCAGCTTACAAAGAGGGCAGCCCCAGCATTTT
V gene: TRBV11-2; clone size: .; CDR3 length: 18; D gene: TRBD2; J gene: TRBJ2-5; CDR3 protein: CASSLDLRGGGALETQYF; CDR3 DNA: TGTGCCAGCAGCTTAGATCTGAGGGGCGGGGGGGCCTTAGAGACCCAGTACTTC
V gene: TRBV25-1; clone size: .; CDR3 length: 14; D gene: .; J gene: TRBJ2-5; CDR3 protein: CASSGHDRRETQYF; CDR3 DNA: TGTGCCAGCAGTGGACACGACAGAAGGGAGACCCAGTACTTC
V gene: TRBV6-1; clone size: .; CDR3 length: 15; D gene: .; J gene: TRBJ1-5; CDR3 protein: CASTVGTSQNQPQHF; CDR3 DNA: TGTGCCTCTACTGTGGGGACATCTCAAAATCAGCCCCAGCATTTT
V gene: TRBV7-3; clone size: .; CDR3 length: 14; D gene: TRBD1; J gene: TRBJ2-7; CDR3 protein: CANQGQGSSYEQYF; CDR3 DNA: TGTGCCAACCAGGGACAGGGTAGCTCCTACGAGCAGTACTTC
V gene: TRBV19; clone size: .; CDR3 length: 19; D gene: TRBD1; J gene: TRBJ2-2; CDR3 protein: CASLNLALRQGARPGELFF; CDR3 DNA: TGTGCCAGTCTAAATCTCGCCCTCAGACAGGGGGCGCGTCCCGGGGAGCTGTTTTTT
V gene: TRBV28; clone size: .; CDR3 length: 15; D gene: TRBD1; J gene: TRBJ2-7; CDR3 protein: CASSVTGGRAYEQYF; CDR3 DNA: TGTGCCAGCAGTGTTACAGGGGGTCGGGCCTACGAGCAGTACTTC
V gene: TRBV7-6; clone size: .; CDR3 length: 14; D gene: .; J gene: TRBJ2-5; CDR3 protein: CASSFRGGGETQYF; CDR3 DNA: TGTGCCAGCAGCTTTAGGGGGGGCGGAGAGACCCAGTACTTC
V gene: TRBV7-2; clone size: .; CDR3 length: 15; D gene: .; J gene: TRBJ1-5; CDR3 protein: CASSLAAPGDQPQHF; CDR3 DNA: TGTGCCAGCAGCTTAGCGGCGCCAGGGGATCAGCCCCAGCATTTT
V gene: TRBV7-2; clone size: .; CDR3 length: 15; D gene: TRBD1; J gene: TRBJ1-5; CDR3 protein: CASTRQGVSNQPQHF; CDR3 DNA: TGTGCCAGCACCAGACAGGGGGTTAGCAATCAGCCCCAGCATTTT
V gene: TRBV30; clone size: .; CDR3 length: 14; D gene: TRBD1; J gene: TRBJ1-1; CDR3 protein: CAWSMGQGNTEAFF; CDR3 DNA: TGTGCCTGGAGTATGGGACAGGGGAACACTGAAGCTTTCTTT
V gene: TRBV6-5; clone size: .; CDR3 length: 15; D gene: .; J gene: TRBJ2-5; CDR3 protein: CASSYLRTIQETQYF; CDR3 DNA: TGTGCCAGCAGTTATTTGAGGACTATCCAAGAGACCCAGTACTTC
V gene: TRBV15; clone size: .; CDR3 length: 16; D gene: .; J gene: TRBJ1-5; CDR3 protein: CATSTVGGQGIQPQHF; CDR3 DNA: TGTGCCACCAGCACAGTTGGAGGGCAGGGAATACAGCCCCAGCATTTT
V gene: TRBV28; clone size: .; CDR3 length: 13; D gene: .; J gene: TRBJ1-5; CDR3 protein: CASSLVAGEPQHF; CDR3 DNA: TGTGCCAGCAGTTTGGTAGCCGGGGAGCCCCAGCATTTT
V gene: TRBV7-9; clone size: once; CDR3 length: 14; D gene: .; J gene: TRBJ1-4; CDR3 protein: CASSWRSTNEKLFF; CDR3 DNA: TGTGCCAGCAGCTGGAGGTCAACTAATGAAAAACTGTTTTTT
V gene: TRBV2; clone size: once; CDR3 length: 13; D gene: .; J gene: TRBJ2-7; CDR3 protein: CASAESRGYEQYF; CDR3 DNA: TGTGCCAGTGCCGAGTCAAGGGGCTACGAGCAGTACTTC
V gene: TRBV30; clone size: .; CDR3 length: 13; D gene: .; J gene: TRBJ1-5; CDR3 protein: CAWSDGGNQPQHF; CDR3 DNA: TGTGCCTGGAGTGACGGGGGGAATCAGCCCCAGCATTTT
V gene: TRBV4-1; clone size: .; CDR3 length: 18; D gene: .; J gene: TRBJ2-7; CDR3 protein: CASSQGGGLGAGGYEQYF; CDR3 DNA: TGCGCCAGCAGCCAAGGGGGCGGCCTAGGGGCAGGGGGGTACGAGCAGTACTTC
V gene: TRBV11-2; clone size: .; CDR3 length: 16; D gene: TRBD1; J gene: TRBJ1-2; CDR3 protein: CASSSPETGENYGYTF; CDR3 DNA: TGTGCCAGCAGCTCACCCGAGACAGGGGAGAACTATGGCTACACCTTC
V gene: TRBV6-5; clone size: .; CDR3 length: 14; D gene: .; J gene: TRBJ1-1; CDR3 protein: CASSRGGPNTEAFF; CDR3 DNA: TGTGCCAGCAGTCGTGGGGGCCCGAACACTGAAGCTTTCTTT
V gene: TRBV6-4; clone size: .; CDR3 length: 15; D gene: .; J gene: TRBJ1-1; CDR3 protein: CASPQLLEPNTEAFF; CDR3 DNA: TGTGCCAGCCCCCAGTTATTGGAGCCGAACACTGAAGCTTTCTTT
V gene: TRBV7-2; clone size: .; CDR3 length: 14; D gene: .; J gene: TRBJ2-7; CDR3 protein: CASSKDMGSAEQYF; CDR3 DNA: TGTGCCAGCAGCAAAGACATGGGCTCGGCCGAGCAGTACTTC
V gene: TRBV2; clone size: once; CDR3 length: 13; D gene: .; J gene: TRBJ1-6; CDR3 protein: CAAHSGLVGNLHF; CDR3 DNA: TGTGCCGCCCACAGCGGATTAGTGGGTAACCTCCACTTT
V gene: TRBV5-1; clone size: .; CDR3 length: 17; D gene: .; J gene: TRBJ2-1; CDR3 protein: CASSLVGSRSSYNEQFF; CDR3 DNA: TGCGCCAGCAGCTTGGTGGGGAGCAGGAGCTCCTACAATGAGCAGTTCTTC
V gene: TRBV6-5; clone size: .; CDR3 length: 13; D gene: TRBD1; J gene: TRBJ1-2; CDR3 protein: CASSRDSGSGYTF; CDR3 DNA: TGTGCCAGCAGCCGGGACAGCGGGAGTGGCTACACCTTC
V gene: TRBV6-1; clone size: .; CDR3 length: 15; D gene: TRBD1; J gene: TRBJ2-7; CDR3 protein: CASSEWDRAVYEQYF; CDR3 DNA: TGTGCCAGCAGTGAATGGGACAGGGCAGTCTACGAGCAGTACTTC
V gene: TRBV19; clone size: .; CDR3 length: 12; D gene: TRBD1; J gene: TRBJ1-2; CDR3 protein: CASDRAGDGYTF; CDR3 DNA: TGTGCCAGCGACAGGGCTGGCGATGGCTACACCTTC
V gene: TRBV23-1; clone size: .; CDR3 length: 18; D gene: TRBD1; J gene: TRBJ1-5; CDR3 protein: CASTPGQGRSFTNQPQHF; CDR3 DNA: TGCGCCAGCACTCCGGGACAGGGGCGATCCTTTACCAATCAGCCCCAGCATTTT
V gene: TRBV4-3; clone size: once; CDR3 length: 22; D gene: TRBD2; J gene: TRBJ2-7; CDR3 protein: CASTPVLPLEGALASGAYEQYF; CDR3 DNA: TGCGCCAGCACCCCGGTGCTGCCCCTAGAAGGTGCCCTTGCTAGCGGGGCCTACGAGCAGTACTTC
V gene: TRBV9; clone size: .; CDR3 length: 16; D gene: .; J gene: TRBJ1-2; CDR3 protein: CASSVDGQFPNYGYTF; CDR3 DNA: TGTGCCAGCAGCGTAGACGGACAATTTCCAAACTATGGCTACACCTTC
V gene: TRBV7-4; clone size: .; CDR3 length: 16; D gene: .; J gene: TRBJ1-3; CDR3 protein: CASRRLGPASGNTIYF; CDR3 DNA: TGTGCCAGCAGGAGATTGGGCCCGGCCTCTGGAAACACCATATATTTT
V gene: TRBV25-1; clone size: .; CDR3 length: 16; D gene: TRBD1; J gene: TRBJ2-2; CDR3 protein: CASSERRDRVPGELFF; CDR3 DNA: TGTGCCAGCAGTGAGCGCCGGGACAGGGTTCCCGGGGAGCTGTTTTTT
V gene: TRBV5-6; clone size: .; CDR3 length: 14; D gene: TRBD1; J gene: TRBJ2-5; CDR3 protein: CASSLGQGGETQYF; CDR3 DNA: TGTGCCAGCAGCTTGGGACAGGGTGGCGAGACCCAGTACTTC
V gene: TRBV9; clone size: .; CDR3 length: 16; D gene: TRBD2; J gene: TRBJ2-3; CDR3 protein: CASSVSSGGASDTQYF; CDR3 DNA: TGTGCCAGCAGCGTAAGTAGCGGGGGGGCCTCAGATACGCAGTATTTT
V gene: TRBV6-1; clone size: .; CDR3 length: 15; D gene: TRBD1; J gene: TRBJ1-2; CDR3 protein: CASRDGTGKGYGYTF; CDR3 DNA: TGTGCCAGCAGGGACGGGACAGGGAAGGGTTATGGCTACACCTTC
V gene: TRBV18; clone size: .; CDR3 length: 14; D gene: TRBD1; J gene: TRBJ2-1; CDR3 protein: CASSRTGGYNEQFF; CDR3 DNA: TGTGCCAGCTCGCGGACAGGGGGCTACAATGAGCAGTTCTTC
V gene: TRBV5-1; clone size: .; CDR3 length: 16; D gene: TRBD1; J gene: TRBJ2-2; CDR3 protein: CASSLTRTGESRELFF; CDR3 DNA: TGCGCCAGCAGCTTAACCAGGACAGGGGAGTCCAGGGAGCTGTTTTTT
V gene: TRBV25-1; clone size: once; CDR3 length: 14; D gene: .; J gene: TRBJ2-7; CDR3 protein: CASSGAGIPAEQYF; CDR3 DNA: TGTGCCAGCAGTGGGGCAGGGATCCCAGCCGAGCAGTACTTC
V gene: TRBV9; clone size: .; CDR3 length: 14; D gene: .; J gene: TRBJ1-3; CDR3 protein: CASSSPTVVDTIYF; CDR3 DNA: TGTGCCAGCAGCTCCCCCACGGTGGTGGACACCATATATTTT